Each of the 18 T cell receptor beta chains below was sequenced from the same sample in a study of cytomegalovirus exposure and HLA in healthy donors. The study ran its PCR with 60 Vbeta and 13 Jbeta primers. Produced via immunoSEQ multiplex PCR; TCRdb's table is partial and in-frame only. Among about 210,000 clones listed, 82% were seen once. What was sequenced was PBMCs. These receptors were obtained from a man aged 35-49 years in good health and CMV-seropositive.

This sequence joins TRBV27 and TRBJ2-1; 12 positions match TRBD2. With 4 bases clipped from V and 4 bases from J, the junction kept 5 bases outside the gene matches. The V gene's germline CDR1 is MNHEY and CDR2 SMNVEV (reference sequence). The CDR3 is made up of 16 amino acids. The CDR3 bases are TGTGCCAGCAGTTCGCCTAGCGGGAGGGTTTACAATGAGCAGTTCTTC. Encoded protein: CASSSPSGRVYNEQFF.

The chain employs TRBV7-6 and TRBJ2-7; the D is unclear. Looked up from germline, CDR1 is SGHVS and CDR2 is FNYEAQ. Between the trimmed V and J ends, which lost 1 base and 0 bases, there was a span of 4 bases. The CDR3 contains 13 residues. This CDR3 reads CASSLDSSYEQYF. CDR3 bases: TGTGCCAGCAGCTTAGACAGCTCCTACGAGCAGTACTTC.

The chain recombines TRBV4-1 with TRBJ2-1; TRBD2 aligns across 10 bases. From germline, CDR1 is MGHRA and CDR2 YSYEKL. The CDR3 extends over 16 amino acids. V dropped 5 bases and J dropped 5; count of bases not matched to a gene: 9. The CDR3 sequence: CASSELLAGGDNEQFF. CDR3 bases: TGCGCCAGCAGCGAACTCTTAGCGGGAGGAGACAATGAGCAGTTCTTC.

The J gene is TRBJ2-5, the V gene TRBV2; perhaps TRBD1 as D (6 bases). V gave up 7 bases and J gave up 2 bases, with 11 bases separating them. Per the germline V gene, CDR1 is SNHLY and CDR2 is FYNNEI. The CDR3 contains 13 residues. The CDR3 protein is CASNPTGQETQYF. The CDR3 nucleotides are TGTGCCAGCAATCCGACAGGACAAGAGACCCAGTACTTC.

CDR3 bases: TGTGCCAGCAGCTTACAAACTAGCGGGAGGTCCTACGAGCAGTACTTC. Translation: CASSLQTSGRSYEQYF. The V and J genes are TRBV7-9 and TRBJ2-7, with 12 positions matching TRBD2. Germline-derived CDR1 and CDR2 are SEHNR and FQNEAQ (reference sequence). Unmatched junction bases numbered 3, after V lost 2 bases and J lost 1 base. This CDR3 has 16 amino acids.

The chain has TRBV6-1 and TRBJ2-1, with unresolved D. Germline lookup yields CDR1 MNHNS and CDR2 SASEGT. There are 11 residues in the CDR3. The germline V and J ends were trimmed by 6 bases and 10 bases, with 10 bases remaining between them. The CDR3, as DNA: TGTGCCAGCAGGCTCCCTCTAGAGCAGTTCTTC. Amino acids: CASRLPLEQFF.

V gene TRBV5-6 combines with J gene TRBJ1-1, with TRBD1 matching 8 bases. The junction had 4 bases not matched to a gene; V was cut back by 5 bases and J by 1 base. The CDR3 is made up of 14 amino acids. The V gene's germline CDR1 is SGHDT and CDR2 YYEEEE. The CDR3 here is CASRTTGANTEAFF. CDR3 DNA: TGTGCCAGCAGAACGACAGGGGCGAACACTGAAGCTTTCTTT.

V and J are TRBV19 and TRBJ2-5, with TRBD2 matching 9 bases. CDR3 size: 15 residues. Looked up from germline, CDR1 is LNHDA and CDR2 is SQIVND (reference sequence). Trimming at V came to 3 bases and at J to 6 bases, leaving 8 bases not matched to a gene. The DNA of the CDR3 is TGTGCCAGTAGTATCAGAGCGGGAGGCTTAAAGACCCAGTACTTC. This translates into CASSIRAGGLKTQYF.

The chain joins TRBV25-1 to TRBJ2-1, with TRBD2 matching 11 bases. V shed 6 bases and J 6 bases; nucleotides not matched to a gene: 7. The V gene's germline CDR1 is MGHDK and CDR2 SYGVNS. There are 15 residues in the CDR3. The CDR3 DNA follows: TGTGCCAGCAGCCAAGCGGGGACTAGCGGCAATGAGCAGTTCTTC. This gives the protein CASSQAGTSGNEQFF.

This rearrangement joins TRBV6-4 to TRBJ2-7, with D possibly matching TRBD2 (5 bases). Trimming took 3 bases from V and 3 from J, leaving 9 bases between them. Germline V gene lookup returns CDR1 MRHNA and CDR2 SNTAGT. The CDR3 length is 13 residues. CDR3 DNA sequence: TGTGCCAGCAGTGAAGCGGACGGCTACGAGCAGTACTTC. It yields the protein CASSEADGYEQYF.

The chain uses TRBV7-9 and TRBJ1-4; D is unclear. From germline, CDR1 is SEHNR and CDR2 FQNEAQ (reference sequence). V lost 5 bases and J 5 bases, leaving 12 bases between the germline ends. The CDR3 loop spans 14 amino acids. The CDR3 region is CASSPKKRNEKLFF. As DNA, the CDR3 is TGTGCCAGCAGCCCTAAGAAGAGGAATGAAAAACTGTTTTTT.

The V and J genes are TRBV27 and TRBJ2-1, with unresolved D. The CDR3 totals 12 residues. The germline gives CDR1 MNHEY, CDR2 SMNVEV (reference sequence). V lost 3 bases, J lost 8 bases, and 8 bases lay in between. Here the CDR3 reads CASSFSRDEQFF. CDR3 nucleotide sequence: TGTGCCAGCAGTTTTTCCCGGGATGAGCAGTTCTTC.

With respect to this clone: The sample holds other DNA sequences that translate to the same CDR3. The chain joins TRBV5-1 to TRBJ2-5; weak D call: TRBD1 (6 bases). Per the germline V gene, CDR1 is SGHRS and CDR2 is YFSETQ. The CDR3 consists of 14 residues. V was pared by 0 bases and J by 2 bases, with 8 bases between. The CDR3 spells CASSLGGTQETQYF. CDR3 nucleotides: TGCGCCAGCAGCTTGGGAGGGACACAAGAGACCCAGTACTTC.

The V and J genes are TRBV13 and TRBJ2-1; TRBD2 agrees at 7 bases. V shed 1 base and J 4 bases; nucleotides not matched to a gene: 19. Per germline, CDR1 PRHDT and CDR2 FYEKMQ (reference sequence). This CDR3 is 20 amino acids long. The CDR3 protein is CASSLVGVAESGISYNEQFF. The CDR3 nucleotides read TGTGCCAGCAGCTTAGTCGGGGTGGCGGAGAGCGGGATAAGTTACAATGAGCAGTTCTTC.

The chain's CDR3 is CASSSPGLGTNTEAFF. CDR3 bases: TGTGCCAGCAGTTCACCAGGGTTAGGGACTAACACTGAAGCTTTCTTT. This chain links TRBV27 with TRBJ1-1, with D perhaps TRBD1 (5 bases). The germline V gene has CDR1 MNHEY and CDR2 SMNVEV (reference sequence). V lost 4 bases to trimming and J lost 2 bases, with 17 bases between them. The CDR3 runs 16 residues.

The rearrangement joins TRBV6-5 to TRBJ1-1; TRBD1 aligns across 9 bases. V trimming: 5 bases; J trimming: 7 bases; junction bases outside the gene matches: 11. Germline V lookup: CDR1 MNHEY, CDR2 SVGAGI. The CDR3 has 15 amino acids. DNA of the CDR3: TGTGCCAGCAGTAAACGGACAGGGGCCGCGATTGAAGCTTTCTTT. Translating it yields CASSKRTGAAIEAFF.

The chain has TRBV5-1 and TRBJ2-7; maybe TRBD2 (6 bases). Trimming stripped 4 bases from V and 7 bases from J, with 24 bases between. CDR3 length equals 16 residues. CDR1 is SGHRS, CDR2 YFSETQ, per germline. The CDR3 sequence is CASSAASAGPLEEQYF. CDR3 sequence (DNA): TGCGCCAGCAGCGCGGCTAGCGCCGGACCTCTGGAAGAGCAGTACTTC. Based on the CDR3 plus reference TRBV5-1 and TRBJ2-7, the full variable domain is KAGVTQTPRYLIKTRGQQVTLSCSPISGHRSVSWYQQTPGQGLQFLFEYFSETQRNKGNFPGRFSGRQFSNSRSEMNVSTLELGDSALYLCASSAASAGPLEEQYFGPGTRLTVT.

The rearrangement uses TRBV27 and TRBJ2-3, with 7 bases lining up with TRBD2. The CDR3 runs 14 residues. Trimming cost V 4 bases and J 13 bases; bases outside gene matches: 14. From germline, CDR1 is MNHEY and CDR2 SMNVEV (reference sequence). DNA of the CDR3: TGTGCCAGCAGTTGGGCGGGAGAGGTCCGGATGGAGTATTTT. It codes for CASSWAGEVRMEYF.